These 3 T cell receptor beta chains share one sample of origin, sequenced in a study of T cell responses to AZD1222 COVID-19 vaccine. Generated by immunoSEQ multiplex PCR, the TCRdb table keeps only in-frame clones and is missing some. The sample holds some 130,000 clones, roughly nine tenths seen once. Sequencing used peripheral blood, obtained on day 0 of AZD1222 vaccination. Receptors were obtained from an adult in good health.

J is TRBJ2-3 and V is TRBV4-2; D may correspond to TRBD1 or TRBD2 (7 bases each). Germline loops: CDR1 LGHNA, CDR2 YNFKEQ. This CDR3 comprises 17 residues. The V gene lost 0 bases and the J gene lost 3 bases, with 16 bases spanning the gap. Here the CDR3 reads CASSQDRGGRGTDTQYF. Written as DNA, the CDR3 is TGTGCCAGCAGCCAAGATAGGGGGGGCAGGGGGACAGATACGCAGTATTTT.

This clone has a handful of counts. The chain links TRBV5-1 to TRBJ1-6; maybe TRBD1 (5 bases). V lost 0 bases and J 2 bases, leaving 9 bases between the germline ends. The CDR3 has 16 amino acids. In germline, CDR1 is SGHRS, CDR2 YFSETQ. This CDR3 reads CASSLEQVAYNSPLHF. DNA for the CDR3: TGCGCCAGCAGCTTGGAACAGGTCGCCTATAATTCACCCCTCCACTTT.

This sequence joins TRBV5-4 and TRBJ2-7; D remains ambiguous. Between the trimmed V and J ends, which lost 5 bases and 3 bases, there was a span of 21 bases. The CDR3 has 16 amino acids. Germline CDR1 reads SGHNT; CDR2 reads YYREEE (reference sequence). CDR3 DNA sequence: TGTGCCAGCAGTTCGGCCCTACTGGGTGATAGCTACGAGCAGTACTTC. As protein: CASSSALLGDSYEQYF.